The 5 T cell receptor beta chains reported below all come from one sample, sequenced in a study of CD8+ T cells in alopecia areata. Reverse transcription of extracted RNA yielded cDNA, which provided the sequencing template. Some clones are missing from TCRdb's copy, which holds only in-frame ones; the method was immunoSEQ multiplex PCR. The table lists about 180,000 clones, 50% to 70% of them singletons. The material was CD4+ T cells sorted from blood, obtained at week 0. The receptors come from a human donor with alopecia areata.

V gene TRBV27 combines with J gene TRBJ1-1; possibly TRBD1 for D (6 bases). CDR3 length: 15 residues. The germline V gene encodes CDR1 MNHEY and CDR2 SMNVEV (reference sequence). Trimming left V 4 bases short and J 7 bases short, with 19 bases between. CDR3 DNA sequence: TGTGCCAGCAGTTCCCACAGGGTTTTGGACGGTGAAGCTTTCTTT. The encoded protein is CASSSHRVLDGEAFF.

The genes are TRBV29-1 and TRBJ1-1; TRBD1 aligns across 7 bases. CDR1 and CDR2 from the germline V gene are SQVTM and ANQGSEA. The CDR3 sequence is 13 residues long. The trim removed 7 bases at V and 1 base at J, leaving 6 bases unmatched. CDR3 sequence reads: CSGHGQENTEAFF. CDR3 coding DNA: TGCAGCGGGCACGGACAGGAGAACACTGAAGCTTTCTTT.

The chain employs TRBV30 and TRBJ2-5; D is possibly TRBD2 (5 bases). The CDR3 is 12 residues long. Looked up from germline, CDR1 is GTSNPN and CDR2 is SVGIG (reference sequence). Trimming removed 7 bases from V and 3 bases from J, with 12 bases in between. The CDR3 sequence: CASRSGEETQYF. CDR3 nucleotides: TGTGCCTCCCGTTCCGGGGAAGAGACCCAGTACTTC. Filled out from reference TRBV30 and TRBJ2-5, the complete variable domain reads SQTIHQWPATLVQPVGSPLSLECTVEGTSNPNLYWYRQAAGRGLQLLFYSVGIGQISSEVPQNLSASRPQDRQFILSSKKLLLSDSGFYLCASRSGEETQYFGPGTRLLVL.

This clone was observed a handful of times. V gene TRBV11-2 combines with J gene TRBJ2-5, with a tentative D call TRBD2 (6 bases). Germline CDR1 reads SGHAT; CDR2 reads FQNNGV. V lost 5 bases and J lost 2, with 12 bases in between. The CDR3 has 14 amino acids. CDR3 coding DNA: TGTGCCAGCAGCAAGGCGGGACTTCAAGAGACCCAGTACTTC. Protein: CASSKAGLQETQYF.

The chain employs TRBV2 and TRBJ1-6; maybe TRBD1 (5 bases). CDR1 SNHLY and CDR2 FYNNEI come from the germline V gene. V gave up 3 bases and J gave up 9 bases, with 18 bases separating them. This CDR3 comprises 16 residues. The CDR3 loop reads CASSDAVGGIGSPLHF. The CDR3 nucleotides are TGTGCCAGCAGTGACGCCGTGGGGGGGATTGGTTCACCCCTCCACTTT.